The 10 T cell receptor beta chains below come from one sample, sequenced in a study of Graves' ophthalmopathy and Graves' hyperthyroidism. TCR beta CDR3 regions were amplified from RNA transcripts. Scientists carried out first-round RT-PCR using HTBI primers and then a second-round multiplex PCR. TCRdb reprocessed the multiplex PCR reads via MiXCR and lists one record per CDR3 protein. The sample lists about 620,000 distinct CDR3 sequences, about a fifth occurring once. Sequencing used peripheral blood. The receptors come from a woman younger than 30 with stable Graves' hyperthyroidism. Some clones in this sample may be carry-over from other donors' samples.

V and J are TRBV19 and TRBJ2-7; no clear D gene. Trimming took 6 bases from V and 3 from J, leaving 18 bases between them. Germline V gene data show CDR1 as LNHDA and CDR2 as SQIVND (reference sequence). CDR3 size: 15 residues. DNA for the CDR3: TGTGCCAGTAGCGATACATCCCTTCTCTACTACGAGCAGTACTTC. It encodes CASSDTSLLYYEQYF.

Concerning this clonotype: An end of the junction does not agree with germline; a read error may underlie this. V is TRBV7-9 and J is TRBJ2-5; TRBD1 aligns across 8 bases. Germline values: CDR1 SEHNR, CDR2 FQNEAQ (reference sequence). The CDR3 is made up of 13 amino acids. The CDR3 sequence: CASSSGQGLLPDF. In DNA form, the CDR3 reads TGTGCCAGCAGCTCCGGACAGGGCCTCCTTCCTGACTTC.

This chain connects TRBV12-3 or TRBV12-4 to TRBJ1-2; D might be TRBD1 (5 bases). V gave up 3 bases and J gave up 4 bases, with 9 bases separating them. The CDR3 totals 13 residues. The CDR3 bases are TGTGCCAGCAGTTTCACTAGGGGCTATGGCTACACCTTC. As protein: CASSFTRGYGYTF.

CDR3 bases: TGCGCCAGCACCGGGCTAGCGGGAGTACCAGATACGCAGTATTTT. It specifies CASTGLAGVPDTQYF. The chain uses TRBV5-1 and TRBJ2-3, with 10 bases identical to TRBD2. This CDR3 has 15 amino acids. After removal of 6 bases from V and 4 bases from J, the junction contained 8 bases not matched to a gene. Germline CDR1 reads SGHRS; CDR2 reads YFSETQ.

The sample holds many counts of this clonotype. This chain connects TRBV12-3 or TRBV12-4 to TRBJ2-7; D remains unclear. CDR3 length equals 11 residues. Trimming took 3 bases from V and 3 from J, leaving 3 bases between them. The CDR3 DNA sequence: TGTGCCAGCAGTTTCTACTACGAGCAGTACTTC. Translated, it gives CASSFYYEQYF.

The sample holds many counts of this clonotype. This sequence joins TRBV13 and TRBJ1-2; D uncertain. Trimming cost V 5 bases and J 4 bases, with 11 bases left between them. This CDR3 is built from 13 residues. Per the germline V gene, CDR1 is PRHDT and CDR2 is FYEKMQ (reference sequence). Here the CDR3 reads CASSQELSYGYTF. The DNA for the CDR3 is TGTGCCAGCAGCCAAGAACTTTCCTATGGCTACACCTTC.

A single count supports this clonotype. Relative to the germline gene, one junction end is altered; a read error may explain this. The rearrangement joins TRBV12-3 or TRBV12-4 to TRBJ1-5; D not certain. This CDR3 is built from 15 residues. The CDR3 DNA follows: TGTGCCAGCAGACCGACACTATATAGCTATCAGCCTCAGCATTTT. It encodes CASRPTLYSYQPQHF.

The V call is TRBV20-1, the J call TRBJ1-1, with no clear D. The CDR3 covers 13 residues. V was clipped by 6 bases and J by 4 bases, with 15 bases between them. Germline-derived CDR1 and CDR2 are DFQATT and SNEGSKA (reference sequence). The DNA for the CDR3 is TGCAGTGCGACGCCAACACATCGCACTGAAGCTTTCTTT. Amino acid sequence: CSATPTHRTEAFF.

This clonotype has just a few counts. This chain joins TRBV3-1 and TRBJ1-2; D might be TRBD1 (5 bases). Trimming shortened V by 1 base and J by 7 bases, and 7 bases separated the two germline ends. Germline V gene data show CDR1 as LGHDT and CDR2 as YNNKEL (reference sequence). The CDR3 is 12 residues long. CDR3 nucleotide sequence: TGTGCCAGCAGCCAAGGGGACTCTGGCTACACCTTC. It yields the protein CASSQGDSGYTF.

Ten or more counts support this clonotype. The chain links TRBV11-2 to TRBJ2-4, with a possible D match to TRBD1 (6 bases). Between the trimmed V and J ends, which lost 5 bases and 5 bases, there was a span of 13 bases. Germline loops: CDR1 SGHAT, CDR2 FQNNGV. The CDR3 length is 14 residues. CDR3 nucleotide sequence: TGTGCCAGCAGCCCCAGGACAGCTGAAAACATTCAGTACTTC. It is translated as CASSPRTAENIQYF.